Following are 19 T cell receptor beta chains from one sample sequenced in a study of T cell responses to AZD1222 COVID-19 vaccine. Data came from immunoSEQ multiplex PCR; TCRdb stores just in-frame clones and leaves some out. Here the sample spans roughly 100,000 clones, more than 75% being singletons. The input for sequencing was peripheral blood, taken on day 0 of AZD1222 vaccination. The receptors shown here come from an adult in good health.

The chain carries TRBV20-1 and TRBJ2-7; TRBD2 matches at 11 bases. The V gene's germline CDR1 is DFQATT and CDR2 SNEGSKA (reference sequence). The CDR3 has 16 residues. The J segment lost 2 bases and the V segment lost 3 bases, leaving 9 bases of the junction unmatched. CDR3 sequence reads: CSASSGLAGGTYEQYF. In DNA form, the CDR3 reads TGCAGTGCTAGTAGCGGGCTAGCGGGAGGAACCTACGAGCAGTACTTC.

The sample holds a few counts of this clone. The chain uses TRBV28 and TRBJ2-1, with a weak D call TRBD1 (7 bases). This CDR3 is 14 amino acids long. Deletions cut 7 bases from V and 6 bases from J, with 16 bases between. The germline V gene encodes CDR1 MDHEN and CDR2 SYDVKM. CDR3 residues: CASTQTQGGNEQFF. The CDR3 nucleotides read TGTGCCAGCACTCAAACCCAGGGGGGCAATGAGCAGTTCTTC.

The chain uses TRBV5-1 and TRBJ2-1, with 8 bases lining up with TRBD2. V lost 7 bases, J lost 3 bases, and 6 bases stayed unmatched. The germline gives CDR1 SGHRS, CDR2 YFSETQ. The CDR3 is 14 residues long. The CDR3 bases are TGCGCCAGCGCCATGACTAGCGACTACAATGAGCAGTTCTTC. It translates to CASAMTSDYNEQFF.

This chain uses TRBV4-3 with TRBJ2-1, with 7 nucleotides matching TRBD2. V gave up 0 bases and J gave up 4 bases; unmatched junction bases: 6. This CDR3 contains 16 residues. CDR1 LGHNA and CDR2 YSLEER come from the germline V gene. The CDR3 reads CASSQDRASGYNEQFF. The CDR3 bases are TGCGCCAGCAGCCAAGATAGGGCTAGCGGATACAATGAGCAGTTCTTC.

The chain has TRBV28 and TRBJ1-2; TRBD1 matches 8 bases. After removal of 5 bases from V and 7 bases from J, the junction contained 12 bases not matched to a gene. Germline CDR1 reads MDHEN; CDR2 reads SYDVKM. CDR3 length equals 15 residues. CDR3 sequence reads: CASSQDRGVEGGYTF. As DNA, the CDR3 is TGTGCCAGCAGTCAAGACAGGGGCGTCGAGGGTGGCTACACCTTC.

The gene calls are TRBV6-2 or TRBV6-3 and TRBJ1-2; D uncertain. The CDR3 extends over 15 amino acids. Looked up from germline, CDR1 is MNHEY and CDR2 is SVGEGT. Trimming pared 6 bases from V and 4 bases from J, leaving 18 bases between. This CDR3 reads CASSPAGRTGYGYTF. The CDR3 DNA is TGTGCCAGCAGCCCCGCCGGTCGAACGGGCTATGGCTACACCTTC.

This clone came up once. The chain employs TRBV5-1 and TRBJ2-3; D remains ambiguous. Germline-derived CDR1 and CDR2 are SGHRS and YFSETQ. This CDR3 region has 12 residues. V lost 0 bases, J lost 5 bases, and 4 bases lay in between. The chain's CDR3 is CASSLEVDTQYF. CDR3 coding DNA: TGCGCCAGCAGCTTGGAGGTAGATACGCAGTATTTT.

The chain recombines TRBV7-2 with TRBJ2-2; D is perhaps TRBD1 or TRBD2 (6 bases each). Germline values: CDR1 SGHTA, CDR2 FQGNSA. The CDR3 runs to 16 residues. V was clipped by 2 bases and J by 1 base, with 11 bases between them. The CDR3 coding sequence is TGTGCCAGCAGCTTACACGGGGGCTTGAACACCGGGGAGCTGTTTTTT. This encodes CASSLHGGLNTGELFF.

The V and J genes are TRBV19 and TRBJ1-1, with 9 positions matching TRBD1. V dropped 8 bases and J dropped 9; count of bases not matched to a gene: 10. Germline V CDR1 and CDR2: LNHDA, SQIVND (reference sequence). This CDR3 is built from 13 residues. CDR3 sequence reads: CASSQSGTGKAFF. CDR3 DNA sequence: TGTGCCAGTTCCCAATCCGGGACAGGGAAAGCTTTCTTT.

V is TRBV10-3 and J is TRBJ2-1; D is ambiguous. Germline V CDR1 and CDR2: ENHRY, SYGVKD. V was cut by 8 bases and J by 7 bases, with 9 bases left in between. This CDR3 is 11 amino acids long. The CDR3 DNA reads TGTGCCATCGGGATCACTAATGAGCAGTTCTTC. Translated, it gives CAIGITNEQFF.

The chain combines TRBV27 with TRBJ2-3; D unclear. CDR3 length equals 13 residues. The ends were cut back, 7 bases at V and 0 bases at J, with 8 bases in the middle. Germline-derived CDR1 and CDR2 are MNHEY and SMNVEV (reference sequence). DNA for the CDR3: TGTGCCAGCAAACTTTCTAGCACAGATACGCAGTATTTT. It is translated as CASKLSSTDTQYF.

The chain couples TRBV13 to TRBJ2-1, with 9 bases that match TRBD2. Per germline, CDR1 PRHDT and CDR2 FYEKMQ (reference sequence). This CDR3 comprises 18 residues. V lost 5 bases, J lost 3 bases, and 14 bases stayed unmatched. The CDR3: CASSIQSALAGLYNEQFF. The CDR3, as DNA: TGTGCCAGCAGCATCCAGTCCGCACTAGCGGGCCTCTACAATGAGCAGTTCTTC.

The chain employs TRBV28 and TRBJ1-2; the D is unclear. The CDR3 runs 15 residues. V lost 3 bases, J lost 8 bases, and 19 bases lay in between. Germline V CDR1 and CDR2: MDHEN, SYDVKM. The CDR3 reads CASSLAQATSGGYTF. The CDR3 DNA reads TGTGCCAGCAGTTTGGCGCAGGCGACGTCGGGAGGCTACACCTTC.

V is TRBV2 and J is TRBJ2-1; 11 bases map to TRBD1. Trimming took 4 bases from V and 2 from J; bases not matched to a gene: 4. The CDR3 runs to 16 residues. The germline V gene encodes CDR1 SNHLY and CDR2 FYNNEI. The CDR3 DNA sequence: TGTGCCAGCAGTGGGGGACAGGGGGTTACCTACAATGAGCAGTTCTTC. It encodes CASSGGQGVTYNEQFF.

This rearrangement joins TRBV13 to TRBJ2-7; D unresolved. The germline V and J ends were trimmed by 6 bases and 5 bases, with 17 bases remaining between them. The CDR3 covers 14 residues. The germline V gene has CDR1 PRHDT and CDR2 FYEKMQ (reference sequence). CDR3 sequence: CASSQPQSHDEQYF. The CDR3, as DNA: TGTGCCAGCAGTCAACCCCAGAGTCATGACGAGCAGTACTTC.

The gene calls are TRBV5-1 and TRBJ1-1; tentatively, D is TRBD1 (6 bases). The CDR3 extends over 14 amino acids. Trimming removed 0 bases at V and 4 bases at J, with 10 bases between. Germline lookup yields CDR1 SGHRS and CDR2 YFSETQ. CDR3 in DNA: TGCGCCAGCAGCTTGGCCCCAGGGGTCACTGAAGCTTTCTTT. Protein product: CASSLAPGVTEAFF.

The chain has TRBV6-2 or TRBV6-3 and TRBJ2-7, with D perhaps matching TRBD2 (6 bases). CDR3 size: 15 residues. The germline gives CDR1 MNHEY, CDR2 SVGEGT. V shed 2 bases and J shed 3 bases, with 14 bases lying between them. The CDR3 DNA sequence: TGTGCCAGCAGTTACGAGGAGGGGATGATCTACGAGCAGTACTTC. Residues: CASSYEEGMIYEQYF.

V is TRBV27 and J is TRBJ1-2; tentative D call: TRBD1 (5 bases). CDR3 length equals 15 residues. V was clipped by 2 bases and J by 7 bases, with 17 bases between them. CDR1 is MNHEY, CDR2 SMNVEV, per germline (reference sequence). The CDR3 sequence is CASSLRGRASLGYTF. For the CDR3, the DNA is TGTGCCAGCAGTTTACGGGGCCGGGCTTCTCTTGGCTACACCTTC.

The chain couples TRBV27 to TRBJ2-1; TRBD2 matches at 7 bases. Germline CDR1 MNHEY, CDR2 SMNVEV (reference sequence). The length of the CDR3 is 17 residues. J gave up 5 bases and V 10 bases, and 20 bases lay outside the gene matches. DNA of the CDR3: TGTGCCATCTCCCGAACGGTGGCTAGCGGAATCCACAATGAGCAGTTCTTC. Translation gives CAISRTVASGIHNEQFF.